This T cell receptor beta chain is from a study of chemoradiotherapy in HPV16-positive cancers. Study-level findings and limits: The functional HPV-specific definition rests on just a couple of HPV16-positive patients. During treatment, candidate HPV-specific clones and E7-related motifs expanded in tumor.

Comments on this clone: The target antigen is unknown.

Profiling relied on immunoSEQ multiplex PCR, and the TCRdb table lists in-frame clones only, not all of them. This table holds tens of thousands of clones, 90% to 95% found once. Repeated repertoire sampling spanned the course of chemoradiotherapy. This clonotype was obtained from a human donor with HPV-associated anogenital cancer. The specimen comprised blood, sampled from a patient who underwent chemoradiotherapy.

CDR3 sequence (DNA): TGCGCCAGCAGCTTGGATGGAAACACCATATATTTT. Translating gives CASSLDGNTIYF. The gene calls are TRBV5-1 and TRBJ1-3; no clear D gene. The CDR3 runs 12 residues. Trimming took off 0 bases at V and 3 bases at J, with 1 base between the two ends. Germline V gene data show CDR1 as SGHRS and CDR2 as YFSETQ.